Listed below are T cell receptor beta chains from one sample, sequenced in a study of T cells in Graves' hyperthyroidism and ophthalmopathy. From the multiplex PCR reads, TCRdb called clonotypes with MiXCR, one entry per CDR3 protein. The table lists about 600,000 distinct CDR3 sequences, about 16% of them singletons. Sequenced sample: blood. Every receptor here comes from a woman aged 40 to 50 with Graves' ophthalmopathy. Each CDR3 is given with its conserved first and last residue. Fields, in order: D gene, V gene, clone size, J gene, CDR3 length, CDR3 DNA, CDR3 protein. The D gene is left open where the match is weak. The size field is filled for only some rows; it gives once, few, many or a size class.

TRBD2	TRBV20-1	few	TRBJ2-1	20	TGCAGTGCTAGAGATCTATCCCGAAGCGGGGGGGCACTCTCCTACAATGAGCAGTTCTTC	CSARDLSRSGGALSYNEQFF
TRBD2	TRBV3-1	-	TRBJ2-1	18	TGTGCCAGCAGCCAAGATTTGCTTGGCGGGGGGCCCTACAATGAGCAGTTCTTC	CASSQDLLGGGPYNEQFF
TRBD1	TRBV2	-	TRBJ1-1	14	TGTGCCAGCAGAACCGACAGGGGGCCGGCTGAAGCTTTCTTT	CASRTDRGPAEAFF
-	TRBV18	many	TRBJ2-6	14	TGTGCCAGCTCACCACAATCTGGGGCCAACGTCCTGACTTTC	CASSPQSGANVLTF
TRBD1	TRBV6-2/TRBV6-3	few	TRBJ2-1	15	TGTGCCAGCAGTCTACCGCGACAGGGTAGCAATGAGCAGTTCTTC	CASSLPRQGSNEQFF
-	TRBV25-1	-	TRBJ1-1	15	TGTGCCAGCAGTGAATCTTACCGGCTGAACACTGAAGCTTTCTTT	CASSESYRLNTEAFF
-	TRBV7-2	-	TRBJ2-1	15	TGTGCCAGCAGCCCCATCTCTAGCTCCTACAATGAGCAGTTCTTC	CASSPISSSYNEQFF
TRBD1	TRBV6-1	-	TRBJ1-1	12	TGTGCCAGCAACCGAGGACAGGGTAAAGCTTTCTTT	CASNRGQGKAFF
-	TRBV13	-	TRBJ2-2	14	TGTGCCAGCAGCCCGTCTAGGGATACCGGGGAGCTGTTTTTT	CASSPSRDTGELFF
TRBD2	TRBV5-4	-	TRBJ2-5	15	TGTGCCAGCAGCCGGGCGGGGGGGGGCCAAGAGACCCAGTACTTC	CASSRAGGGQETQYF